This TCR beta chain emerged from a study of T cell repertoires in cytomegalovirus infection. Study findings and constraints: The ex vivo response was dominated by HLA-C-restricted CMV-specific TCR beta clonotypes.

In its sample, this clonotype was seen many times. Its target is not known. Trimming removed 3 bases from V and 4 bases from J, with 6 bases in between. The CDR3 loop spans 13 amino acids. TCRdb re-derived calls from the reads in MiXCR, one entry per CDR3 protein. Of roughly 350,000 distinct CDR3 sequences in the sample, roughly 34% were seen once. This receptor was identified in a human donor in good health (CMV status not recorded). Some clones in this sample may be carry-over from other donors' samples. Here the sequenced sample was cultured PBMCs, taken from culture after CMV antigen stimulation. The V call is TRBV12-3 or TRBV12-4, the J call TRBJ2-2; D not certain. The CDR3, as DNA: TGTGCCAGCAGTTTCGGTGGCACCGGGGAGCTGTTTTTT. Translation gives CASSFGGTGELFF.